Sequencing of this T cell receptor beta chain was carried out in a study of cytomegalovirus exposure and HLA in healthy donors (dated by TCRdb to 2017 to 2019). Concerning the study at large: According to an earlier analysis of several hundred of the donors, roughly 180 million T cells yielded roughly 110 million unique TCR beta sequences and approximately 280 Gb of sequence data. Roughly 290 gigabases of sequencing data and approximately 91 million unique TCR sequences made up an early release that covered roughly 670 HLA-typed donors. Of the 300 to 450 genotyped donors, 65% to 90% were placed in the genetic ancestry cluster associated with self-reported Caucasian donors. The study aimed to test whether signatures of past pathogen exposure could be identified by cataloging public T cell receptors. Using immunosequencing, the study profiled T cell repertoires from 500 to 800 subjects and related those repertoires to cytomegalovirus serostatus. Besides the first cohort of some 670 subjects, a separate validation cohort made up of about 120 different subjects was used. The study combined high-throughput TCR immunosequencing, statistical association of individual TCRs with disease status, and machine learning to predict cytomegalovirus infection status. A later analysis re-analyzed previously published TCR beta repertoires from about 600 donors and added high-resolution HLA genotyping to study TCR occurrence patterns. The later analysis used no new phenotypic data to find candidate immune exposures, relying instead on TCR beta sequences and their occurrence across donors. An earlier analysis of 450 to 750 of the donors used high-throughput TCR beta sequencing to judge whether each TCR beta V gene segment behaved as functional or pseudogenic. Alongside the repertoire data, information on donor age, sex, ethnicity and CMV serostatus was compiled. In a later genetic analysis, genome-wide SNP genotypes for about 65% of the roughly 670 donors were used, and that subset was treated as a discovery cohort. All discovery cohort repertoires had been generated on a single sequencing platform. HLA typing included class I and class II loci at four-digit resolution. The number of donors typed differed by locus, with roughly 620-630 for A, B, C, DRB1 and DQB1, around 520 for DQA1, 600 to 610 for DPA1, and roughly 450 for DPB1. Five DR-DQ haplotypes were handled as single units for association and clustering, since linkage in the cohort was strong. Among 300 to 450 genotyped donors of the cohort, an average of about 240,000 unique TCR beta nucleotide sequences were sequenced per donor, around 18% of them non-productive. Paper-wide results and their limitations: The classifier was reported to diagnose cytomegalovirus status with high specificity and sensitivity in both the original and validation cohorts. This cohort had only TCR beta chains sequenced, and the lack of alpha or paired-chain data limited which features could be detected. In the study, about 150 TCR beta chains were listed as associated with cytomegalovirus. In a later analysis, HLA-associated TCR beta chains were found to be more clonally expanded and to have lower generation probabilities than equally common non-associated chains. An association between a missense DCLRE1C variant and V-gene and J-gene trimming of TCR beta chains was found in a later genetic analysis and replicated in an independent cohort. In a later analysis, most CMV-associated TCR beta chains were found to appear HLA-restricted, with HLA associations seemingly driven largely by CMV exposure. The earlier analysis of nearly 600 of the donors excluded about 16 rarely observed V segments, including chromosome 9 orphons, because counts were too low. According to a later analysis, TCR association rates differed among HLA loci, with DRB1 alleles showing the most associated TCRs and HLA-C alleles showing the fewest. A cluster of highly shared sequence variants was judged likely to represent a technical artifact of the sequencing pipeline. A further reported finding was that TCR beta sequences accurately predicted the HLA-A and HLA-B alleles for most subjects in the first cohort. Linkage disequilibrium might explain the correlated functional status among segregating V segments, but an unknown experimental factor could not be ruled out. It was suggested by the authors that the approach could potentially be generalized to other disease states and immunological phenotypes. A later analysis associated about 16,000 TCR beta sequences with specific HLA alleles at a false discovery rate of 0.05. CMV serostatus was the only immune exposure information available for the cohort. A few of the identified cytomegalovirus-associated TCR beta chains were confirmed in vitro to be specific for cytomegalovirus antigens. In a later genetic analysis, fewer N-insertions in productive TCRs were reported among donors in an Asian-associated ancestry cluster than the roughly 640-donor mean. When HLA alleles, especially DR and DQ, strongly co-occurred, TCR associations were difficult to assign to individual alleles. The presence/absence analyses assumed that sequencing depth was roughly uniform across donors, and that assumption may not be true. Because HLA typing was unavailable for some donors at each locus, only the typed subset was used in association tests. A later analysis reported that several top co-occurrence clusters appeared linked to parvovirus B19, influenza, CMV and Epstein-Barr virus. Most TCR sequences were seen in very few donors, while some public TCRs were found in many individuals. Some IMGT-functional V segments, including TRBV6-2 and TRBV6-3, could not be distinguished by the 87-base-pair reads and were therefore excluded. In an earlier analysis of around 600 of the donors, most TCR beta V segments appeared in productive rearrangements about 87% or about 30% of the time, broadly matching IMGT annotations.

Libraries were built with the immunoSEQ multiplex PCR assay. The multiplex PCR relied on a mix of 60 forward primers for TCR Vbeta segments and 13 reverse primers for TCR Jbeta segments. The CDR3 region of rearranged TCR beta genes was amplified from genomic DNA with a multiplex PCR assay. The amplified TCR beta libraries were sequenced on the Illumina HiSeq System as 87-base-pair reads. The paper's data handling went like this. A later analysis tallied tens of millions of unique TCR beta chains across the 600 to 700 repertoires, and approximately 12 million of those chains were shared by two or more donors. A nearest-neighbor algorithm error-corrected the raw reads and collapsed the reads into unique sequences, merging closely related sequences to remove PCR and sequencing errors. To assign V, D and J gene segments, CDR3 sequences were aligned to IMGT reference sequences. For a sequence to be retained, a match of at least six nucleotides was required to both a V gene segment and a J gene segment. A rearrangement counted as productive if the CDR3 had no stop codons and remained in frame with V and J, and every other rearrangement counted as non-productive. Following IMGT convention, CDR3 was defined as the stretch from the second conserved V-encoded cysteine up to the conserved J-encoded phenylalanine. In an earlier analysis of around 540 of the donors, sequences lacking an unambiguous match to a single V gene segment were excluded. In an earlier analysis of some 590 of the donors, a V segment was called functional when productive rearrangements were above 56.7%, and segregating when the standard deviation between donors exceeded 5%. A statistical classification framework was built for diagnosing cytomegalovirus status from the catalog of TCR beta chain sequences. V and J gene assignment, in a later analysis, came from comparing TCR nucleotide sequences with IMGT/GENE-DB human TR gene sequences. Using the TCRdist pipeline, a later analysis assigned CDR3 sequences along with most-parsimonious VDJ recombination scenarios. A later analysis defined each TCR beta chain by its CDR3 amino acid sequence plus V-gene family, and excluded reads lacking a unique V-gene family. In a later analysis, a few hundred highly shared, low-generation-probability nucleotide sequences were removed to address suspected cross-contamination and a sequencing artifact. A later analysis calculated a clonal expansion index for each public chain from normalized within-repertoire ranks of inferred template counts. In a later analysis, generation probabilities were computed with a VDJ recombination model fitted to out-of-frame rearrangements, and the resulting probabilities were checked against IGoR. Hypergeometric tests were used in a later analysis to score TCR-TCR, TCR-HLA and TCR-CMV co-occurrence, with a repertoire-size bias correction applied to the TCR pairs. A later analysis estimated false discovery rates by permuting HLA or CMV assignments 20 times. In a later analysis, co-occurring TCRs were grouped using DBSCAN, and TCRdist sequence similarity was added for clustering within HLA-allele-positive subsets. For co-occurrence clustering, repertoires with fewer than 30,000 or more than 120,000 public chains were excluded, along with four or five repertoires with anomalous nucleotide sharing. TCRdb provides this immuneACCESS table in a form limited to in-frame rearrangements. Some clones are lacking; in checked studies, under half of them reflect an unresolved V gene, and why the rest are absent is not known. The V and J calls and the clone size are those of that table, but D and trimming were determined from the DNA. The sample data list approximately 27,000 clones, and 70% of these were observed just once. The ten largest make up approximately 4% of the sample.

Concerning this clone itself: Its antigen is currently not known. Per-nucleotide qualities are absent, and no much larger clonotype sits a single base away.

The junction shows trimming of 7 bases on V and 4 bases on J, plus 20 bases between the germline ends. Inclusive of the bounding cysteine and phenylalanine, the CDR3 is 15 residues long. Kept here is only the CDR3 DNA, which spans 45 bases and is read in frame from base 1. As encoded in the germline V gene, CDR1 is SGHRS while CDR2 is YFSETQ. In total, roughly 670 healthy bone marrow donors made up the cohort. At the time of sampling, all cohort members were nominally healthy, though unrecorded immune exposures were likely present. The donor tested CMV seronegative and was one of the 352 seronegative cohort members. Every donor gave a peripheral blood sample, and the peripheral blood mononuclear cells from that sample were used for TCR beta sequencing. Genomic DNA was extracted from the blood cell samples with the Qiagen DNeasy Blood Extraction Kit.

This sequence originates from a woman aged 45-60 years in good health and CMV-seronegative. The rearranged segments are TRBV5-1 and TRBJ2-5, with TRBD1 perhaps the D gene, on 5 matching bases. Sequencing input: PBMCs. This receptor has the CDR3 CASGLERGRGETQYF. The nucleotide sequence reads as follows: TGCGCCAGCGGCCTAGAAAGGGGCCGCGGAGAGACCCAGTACTTC.